Listed below are T cell receptor beta chains from one sample, sequenced in a study of cytomegalovirus exposure and HLA in healthy donors. Profiling relied on immunoSEQ multiplex PCR, and the TCRdb table lists in-frame clones only, not all of them. This sample has 200,000 or so clones, with approximately 80% found just once. Sequences were obtained from PBMCs. The source is a boy aged 2 to 9 in good health and CMV-seronegative. Both conserved end residues are part of each CDR3. A D gene is named only where the DNA matches it firmly. Rows give clone size only sometimes, using once, few, many, or a class for an expanded clone.

>TRBD1|TRBJ1-2|TRBV29-1|.
TGCAGCGCAAGGACAGGAGAAAACTATGGCTACACCTTC
CSARTGENYGYTF
>.|TRBJ2-7|TRBV2|few
TGTGCCAGCATAACCTGGACACTGGACTACGAGCAGTACTTC
CASITWTLDYEQYF
>.|TRBJ2-7|TRBV7-2|.
TGTGCCAGCAGCTTGGCCCAGGGGATAGGCGCCTACGAGCAGTACTTC
CASSLAQGIGAYEQYF
>.|TRBJ1-1|TRBV6-5|few
TGTGCCAGCAGTTACGCAAATAGTGAAGCTTTCTTT
CASSYANSEAFF
>TRBD1|TRBJ1-5|TRBV6-5|few
TGTGCCAGCAGTTCAGGGGGGAATCAGCCCCAGCATTTT
CASSSGGNQPQHF
>TRBD1|TRBJ2-5|TRBV6-5|.
TGTGCCAGCAGAGGCGACAGGGGCCTACCCGGGACCCAGTACTTC
CASRGDRGLPGTQYF
>TRBD2|TRBJ2-7|TRBV7-9|.
TGTGCCAGCACATCCTCGCTAGCGGGGCGAGCCTACGAGCAGTACTTC
CASTSSLAGRAYEQYF
>.|TRBJ2-7|TRBV11-2|.
TGTGCCAGCAGCTCCGCATTCCCCTACTACGAGCAGTACTTC
CASSSAFPYYEQYF
>.|TRBJ1-4|TRBV7-2|.
TGTGCCAGCAGCCCTTATGTCCCTAATGAAGTTTGGAGAATAGAAAAACTGTTTTTT
CASSPYVPNEVWRIEKLFF
>TRBD2|TRBJ2-1|TRBV7-9|.
TGTGCCAGCAGGGAGAGCGGGAGGGCCAACAATGAGCAGTTCTTC
CASRESGRANNEQFF
>.|TRBJ2-5|TRBV7-8|.
TGTGCCAGCAGCCCCGGGACATACAAAGAGACCCAGTACTTC
CASSPGTYKETQYF
>.|TRBJ1-2|TRBV6-5|.
TGTGCCAGCAGTTATACACATGGGGGGGGCTACACCTTC
CASSYTHGGGYTF
>TRBD1|TRBJ1-1|TRBV5-6|.
TGTGCCAGCAGCCCGACAGGGCTCACTGAAGCTTTCTTT
CASSPTGLTEAFF
>.|TRBJ1-3|TRBV6-1|.
TGTGCCAGCAGTCCGTCTGGGGCAGGGTGGAACACCATATATTTT
CASSPSGAGWNTIYF
>.|TRBJ2-3|TRBV18|.
TGTGCCACCCACGGAGCGGCCAACACAGATACGCAGTATTTT
CATHGAANTDTQYF
>.|TRBJ2-7|TRBV2|few
TGTGCCAGCAGTGAAGTGGCGGGCGAGCAGTACTTC
CASSEVAGEQYF
>TRBD1|TRBJ2-7|TRBV4-1|.
TGCGCCAGCAGCCAAGATCAGACAGGGGGGCCCTACGAGCAGTACTTC
CASSQDQTGGPYEQYF
>TRBD2|TRBJ2-3|TRBV19|.
TGTGCCAGTAGTACCGAACCTAGCGGGAGTCTAGATACGCAGTATTTT
CASSTEPSGSLDTQYF
>TRBD2|TRBJ2-3|TRBV6-1|.
TGTGCCAGCAGTGAAACTAGCGGGGTAGGCACAGATACGCAGTATTTT
CASSETSGVGTDTQYF
>TRBD2|TRBJ2-1|TRBV7-2|.
TGTGCCAGCAGCTTAGTTCGGTTTAGCGGGACCTACAATGAGCAGTTCTTC
CASSLVRFSGTYNEQFF
>.|TRBJ1-1|TRBV10-3|.
TGTGCCATCGGCGGGGCGGACTCGAACACTGAAGCTTTCTTT
CAIGGADSNTEAFF
>TRBD1|TRBJ2-7|TRBV6-1|.
TGTGCCAGTGCACAGGGGGCCTCCTACGAGCAGTACTTC
CASAQGASYEQYF
>TRBD1|TRBJ1-3|TRBV2|.
TGTGCCAGCAGTAACAGGGGGCGCATAAACACCATATATTTT
CASSNRGRINTIYF
>.|TRBJ2-7|TRBV1|.
TGCACCAGCAGCCAAGATACCAGAATTGGGTACTTC
CTSSQDTRIGYF
>.|TRBJ1-1|TRBV18|.
TGTGCCAGCTCACCACCTAGTATGAACACTGAAGCTTTCTTT
CASSPPSMNTEAFF
>.|TRBJ2-5|TRBV14|.
TGTGCCAGCAGCCAAGATTATCTAGCGTCTCGGAAGACCCAGTACTTC
CASSQDYLASRKTQYF
>.|TRBJ2-7|TRBV6-5|.
TGTGCCAGCAGCCCCACCTACGAGCAGTACTTC
CASSPTYEQYF
>.|TRBJ1-3|TRBV6-1|.
TGTGCCAGCATTCTGGGCGGAAACACCATATATTTT
CASILGGNTIYF
>TRBD1|TRBJ2-7|TRBV10-3|few
TGTGCCATCAGCTATGGGGACAGCTACGAGCAGTACTTC
CAISYGDSYEQYF
>TRBD2|TRBJ2-3|TRBV7-9|.
TGTGCCAGCAGCACCCGGACTAGCGGGAGGGGGACAGATACGCAGTATTTT
CASSTRTSGRGTDTQYF
>.|TRBJ2-7|TRBV7-9|.
TGTGCCAGCAGCTTAGCGATCAGTTACGAGCAGTACTTC
CASSLAISYEQYF
>TRBD1|TRBJ2-7|TRBV29-1|.
TGCAGCGTAAGGACAGGGGCCTACGAGCAGTACTTC
CSVRTGAYEQYF
>.|TRBJ2-1|TRBV4-2|.
TGTGCCAGCAGCCAAGATCATGGGACTCCTTCCTACAATGAGCAGTTCTTC
CASSQDHGTPSYNEQFF
>TRBD1|TRBJ2-2|TRBV5-1|.
TGCGCCAGCAGCTTGGCCGGACAGGTGAACACCGGGGAGCTGTTTTTT
CASSLAGQVNTGELFF
>TRBD1|TRBJ1-1|TRBV7-2|.
TGTGCCAGCAGCTTAGAGGCAGGGGGGCGGACTGAAGCTTTCTTT
CASSLEAGGRTEAFF
>.|TRBJ2-7|TRBV13|once
TGTGCCAGCAGCGGGCGGGGCGTCTCCTACGAGCAGTACTTC
CASSGRGVSYEQYF
>TRBD1|TRBJ2-1|TRBV6-5|.
TGTGCCAGCAGTTCGGACAGGGGGCGAAAGAATGAGCAGTTCTTC
CASSSDRGRKNEQFF
>TRBD2|TRBJ2-3|TRBV7-9|.
TGTGCCAGCAGCCCCGGGACTAGCGGTGCTAGCACAGATACGCAGTATTTT
CASSPGTSGASTDTQYF
>TRBD1|TRBJ1-1|TRBV19|once
TGTGCCAGTAGTATAGATCTTACAGGGGGCGCTGGAGCTTTCTTT
CASSIDLTGGAGAFF
>TRBD2|TRBJ2-3|TRBV29-1|few
TGCAGCGTTGAAGAGGGGGGGACTGATCAAGATACGCAGTATTTT
CSVEEGGTDQDTQYF
>TRBD2|TRBJ2-2|TRBV5-1|.
TGCGCCACCGCCCCGACTAGCGGGAAATCGGGCACCGGGGAGCTGTTTTTT
CATAPTSGKSGTGELFF
>TRBD2|TRBJ2-7|TRBV7-9|.
TGTGCCAGCAGCTTAAGCGGGAGGACGGACGAGCAGTACTTC
CASSLSGRTDEQYF
>.|TRBJ2-1|TRBV27|.
TGTGCCAGCAGTTACGGCGGAGGAGGGGGGGATGAGCAGTTCTTC
CASSYGGGGGDEQFF